This T cell receptor beta chain emerged from a study of T cells in Graves' hyperthyroidism and ophthalmopathy. Overall study: Peripheral blood draws took place at initial diagnosis, ahead of any treatment.

Germline V gene lookup returns CDR1 MDHEN and CDR2 SYDVKM. This CDR3 contains 15 residues. Germline trimming cut 5 bases from V and 0 bases from J; bases unmatched to any gene: 5. RNA transcripts provided the source from which TCR beta CDR3 regions were amplified. Initially, a first-round RT-PCR of the TCR CDR3 employed the HTBI primer set. TCRdb re-analysed the multiplex PCR reads in MiXCR, keeping a single row per CDR3 protein. The sample has 400,000 to 500,000 distinct CDR3 sequences, about 13% seen once. The sample holds many counts of this clonotype. The receptor was isolated from a woman aged 18 to 35 with Graves' hyperthyroidism. Material: blood. This chain connects TRBV28 to TRBJ1-1; 8 positions match TRBD1. The CDR3 DNA reads as TGTGCCAGCAGTGCAGGGGGCGCGGTGAACACTGAAGCTTTCTTT. Translation: CASSAGGAVNTEAFF.